A single sample is the source of the 23 T cell receptor beta chains below, sequenced in a study of T cells expressing NK-cell markers. From the 5' RACE reads, TCRdb lists one entry per CDR3 protein and no DNA. The listing records some 600,000 distinct CDR3 sequences. The specimen sequenced was blood T cells: a sorted CD56 or NKG2C T cell subset, CD4+ or CD8+ T cells, or bulk PBMC T cells (not recorded which). The receptors were gathered from a man younger than 35 in good health.

V and J are TRBV5-1 and TRBJ2-3; TCRdb returns TRBD2, unconfirmable since there is no DNA. Germline CDR1 reads SGHRS; CDR2 reads YFSETQ. The CDR3 is 14 amino acids. CDR3: CASKAPLTTDTQYF.

This sequence joins TRBV4-1 and TRBJ2-2. From germline, CDR1 is MGHRA and CDR2 YSYEKL. The CDR3 loop spans 16 amino acids. The CDR3 sequence: CASSPRVAANTGELFF.

This chain joins TRBV6-2 or TRBV6-3 and TRBJ2-1; TCRdb's D gene call, TRBD2, goes unchecked for lack of DNA. The CDR3 sequence is 15 residues long. Germline V CDR1 and CDR2: MNHEY, SVGEGT. This CDR3 is CASTRPGLSYNEQFF.

The J gene is TRBJ2-1, the V gene TRBV10-3; TCRdb gives TRBD2 as the D gene, but with no DNA this cannot be confirmed. The CDR3 is 15 amino acids. Germline CDR1 ENHRY, CDR2 SYGVKD. The CDR3 protein is CAISESTGRSDEQFF.

The chain links TRBV5-1 to TRBJ2-3; lacking DNA, the TRBD1 call made by TCRdb goes unchecked. Per germline, CDR1 SGHRS and CDR2 YFSETQ. The CDR3 runs to 15 residues. The CDR3 is CASSLETGKADTQYF. Drawing the rest from reference TRBV5-1 and TRBJ2-3, the complete variable domain is KAGVTQTPRYLIKTRGQQVTLSCSPISGHRSVSWYQQTPGQGLQFLFEYFSETQRNKGNFPGRFSGRQFSNSRSEMNVSTLELGDSALYLCASSLETGKADTQYFGPGTRLTVL.

The chain combines TRBV10-3 with TRBJ2-2; TCRdb returns TRBD2, unconfirmable since there is no DNA. This CDR3 region has 18 residues. Germline loops: CDR1 ENHRY, CDR2 SYGVKD. Here the CDR3 reads CATRTGTSGSDRTGELFF.

The J gene is TRBJ2-7, the V gene TRBV20-1; no DNA is available, so the TRBD2 call from TCRdb remains unchecked. The CDR3 consists of 13 residues. The germline CDR1 and CDR2 sequences are DFQATT and SNEGSKA (reference sequence). CDR3 sequence reads: CSARIAGLYEQYF.

The chain recombines TRBV4-3 with TRBJ1-2. CDR1 and CDR2 from the germline V gene are LGHNA and YSLEER. The CDR3 has 15 residues. The CDR3 protein is CASSQDWRTDYGYTF.

The genes are TRBV4-3 and TRBJ2-2. This CDR3 comprises 16 residues. Germline values: CDR1 LGHNA, CDR2 YSLEER. This CDR3 reads CASSQDVVVNTGELFF.

The chain's CDR3 is CAISGTYSPYNEQFF. This chain joins TRBV10-3 and TRBJ2-1; with no DNA, the TCRdb D assignment of TRBD2 cannot be verified. The CDR3 totals 15 residues. The germline V gene has CDR1 ENHRY and CDR2 SYGVKD.

V usage is TRBV20-1 and J usage is TRBJ1-1. Germline lookup yields CDR1 DFQATT and CDR2 SNEGSKA (reference sequence). The CDR3 loop spans 15 amino acids. The CDR3 reads CSARVLEALNTEAFF.

The chain links TRBV18 to TRBJ2-1; TCRdb's D call, TRBD2, is unchecked because there is no DNA. Germline V gene data show CDR1 as KGHSH and CDR2 as LQKENI. The CDR3 totals 16 residues. The CDR3 loop is CASSPLPSGAHNEQFF.

V is TRBV20-1 and J is TRBJ2-5; the TRBD1 assignment by TCRdb is unverifiable without DNA. This CDR3 spans 15 amino acids. Germline V CDR1 and CDR2: DFQATT, SNEGSKA (reference sequence). The CDR3 region is CSAREGGKPQETQYF.

The rearrangement links TRBV4-1 to TRBJ2-7; with no DNA, the TCRdb D assignment of TRBD2 cannot be verified. There are 13 residues in the CDR3. Germline CDR1 and CDR2: MGHRA and YSYEKL. The CDR3 loop is CASSQVGTHEQYF.

This chain joins TRBV18 and TRBJ2-3. CDR3 length: 15 residues. Germline V gene data show CDR1 as KGHSH and CDR2 as LQKENI. The CDR3 loop reads CASSPWQASTDTQYF.

This CDR3 reads CASSLGTSGRLNTQYF. The chain joins TRBV12-3 or TRBV12-4 to TRBJ2-3; TCRdb reports TRBD2, a call that lacks DNA to check it against. The CDR3 contains 16 residues.

The V and J genes are TRBV6-1 and TRBJ2-1; TCRdb's assignment of TRBD2 cannot be checked, as there is no DNA. The CDR3 sequence is 15 residues long. Germline CDR1 and CDR2: MNHNS and SASEGT. CDR3 sequence: CASSGTSGRANEQFF.

This chain joins TRBV10-3 and TRBJ2-5; with no DNA, the TCRdb D assignment of TRBD1 cannot be verified. Germline lookup yields CDR1 ENHRY and CDR2 SYGVKD. CDR3 length equals 15 residues. CDR3 sequence: CAIQRTGGHTETQYF.

V gene TRBV12-3 or TRBV12-4 combines with J gene TRBJ1-1. The CDR3 spans 14 residues. The CDR3 region is CASSLKGYDTEAFF.

The chain joins TRBV4-3 to TRBJ2-4; TCRdb names TRBD2, which stays unverified in the absence of DNA. The CDR3 has 15 residues. CDR1 LGHNA and CDR2 YSLEER come from the germline V gene. CDR3 loop: CASSQGRALPNIQYF.

The chain joins TRBV6-1 to TRBJ2-1; the D gene TCRdb calls, TRBD1, cannot be checked with no DNA. CDR3 size: 14 residues. Germline V gene sequence: CDR1 MNHNS, CDR2 SASEGT. The CDR3 region is CASRRAADYNEQFF.

The chain employs TRBV20-1 and TRBJ1-1. The CDR3 covers 14 residues. In germline, CDR1 is DFQATT, CDR2 SNEGSKA (reference sequence). The CDR3 loop is CSASMGSANTEAFF.

This rearrangement joins TRBV7-6 to TRBJ2-3; checking the TCRdb D call of TRBD1 is not possible without DNA. The CDR3 length is 14 residues. The germline CDR1 and CDR2 sequences are SGHVS and FNYEAQ. CDR3 amino acids: CASSLNRGGNTQYF.